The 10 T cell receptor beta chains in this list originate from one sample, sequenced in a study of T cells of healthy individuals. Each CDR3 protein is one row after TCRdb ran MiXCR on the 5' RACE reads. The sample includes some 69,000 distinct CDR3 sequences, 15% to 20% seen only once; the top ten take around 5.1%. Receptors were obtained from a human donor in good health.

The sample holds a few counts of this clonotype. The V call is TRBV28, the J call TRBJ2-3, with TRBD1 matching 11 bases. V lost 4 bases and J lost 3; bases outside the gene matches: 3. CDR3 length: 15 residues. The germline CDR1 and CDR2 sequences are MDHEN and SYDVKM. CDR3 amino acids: CASSSRDRGTDTQYF. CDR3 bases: TGTGCCAGCAGTTCTCGGGACAGGGGGACAGATACGCAGTATTTT. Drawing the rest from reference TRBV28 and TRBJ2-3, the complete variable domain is DVKVTQSSRYLVKRTGEKVFLECVQDMDHENMFWYRQDPGLGLRLIYFSYDVKMKEKGDIPEGYSVSREKKERFSLILESASTNQTSMYLCASSSRDRGTDTQYFGPGTRLTVL.

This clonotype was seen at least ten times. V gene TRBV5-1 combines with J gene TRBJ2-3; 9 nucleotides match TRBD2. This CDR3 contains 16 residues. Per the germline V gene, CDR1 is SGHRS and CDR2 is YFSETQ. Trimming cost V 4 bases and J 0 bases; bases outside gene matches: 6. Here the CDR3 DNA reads TGCGCCAGCAGCGCTGGGACTAGCAGTAGCACAGATACGCAGTATTTT. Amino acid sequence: CASSAGTSSSTDTQYF.

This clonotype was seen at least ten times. CDR3 DNA sequence: TGCAGCGTTGATAGGGCAGCGCAAGAGACCCAGTACTTC. Its translation: CSVDRAAQETQYF. This chain uses TRBV29-1 with TRBJ2-5; D is uncertain. V was shortened by 3 bases and J by 2 bases, with 10 bases between the two germline ends. This CDR3 is built from 13 residues. The germline CDR1 and CDR2 sequences are SQVTM and ANQGSEA. Variable domain in full (rest from reference TRBV29-1 and TRBJ2-5): SAVISQKPSRDICQRGTSLTIQCQVDSQVTMMFWYRQQPGQSLTLIATANQGSEATYESGFVIDKFPISRPNLTFSTLTVSNMSPEDSSIYLCSVDRAAQETQYFGPGTRLLVL.

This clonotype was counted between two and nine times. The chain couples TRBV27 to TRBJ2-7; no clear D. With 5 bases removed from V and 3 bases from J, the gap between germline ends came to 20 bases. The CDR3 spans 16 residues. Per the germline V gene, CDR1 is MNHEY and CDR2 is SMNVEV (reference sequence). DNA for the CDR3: TGTGCCAGCAGTCCCCTTCTTCAGACTGGGGTCTACGAGCAGTACTTC. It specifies CASSPLLQTGVYEQYF.

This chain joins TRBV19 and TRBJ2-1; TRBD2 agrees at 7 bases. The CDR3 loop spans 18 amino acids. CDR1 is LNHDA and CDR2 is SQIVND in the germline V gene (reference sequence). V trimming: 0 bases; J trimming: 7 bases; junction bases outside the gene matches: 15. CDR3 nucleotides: TGTGCCAGTAGTATAGATCCGTTCGGGAGGCGGTTTAGGAATGAGCAGTTCTTC. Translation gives CASSIDPFGRRFRNEQFF. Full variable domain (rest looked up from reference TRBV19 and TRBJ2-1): DGGITQSPKYLFRKEGQNVTLSCEQNLNHDAMYWYRQDPGQGLRLIYYSQIVNDFQKGDIAEGYSVSREKKESFPLTVTSAQKNPTAFYLCASSIDPFGRRFRNEQFFGPGTRLTVL.

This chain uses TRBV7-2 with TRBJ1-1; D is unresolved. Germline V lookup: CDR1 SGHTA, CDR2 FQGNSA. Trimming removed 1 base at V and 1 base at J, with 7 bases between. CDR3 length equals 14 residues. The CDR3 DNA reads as TGTGCCAGCAGCTTAGAGGGCGGGAACACTGAAGCTTTCTTT. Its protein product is CASSLEGGNTEAFF.

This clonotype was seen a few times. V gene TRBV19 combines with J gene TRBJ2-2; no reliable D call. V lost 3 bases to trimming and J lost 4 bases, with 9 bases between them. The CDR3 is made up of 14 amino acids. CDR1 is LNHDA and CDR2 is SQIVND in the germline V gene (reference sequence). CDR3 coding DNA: TGTGCCAGTAGTATGAGGTCGGCCACCGGGGAGCTGTTTTTT. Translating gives CASSMRSATGELFF.

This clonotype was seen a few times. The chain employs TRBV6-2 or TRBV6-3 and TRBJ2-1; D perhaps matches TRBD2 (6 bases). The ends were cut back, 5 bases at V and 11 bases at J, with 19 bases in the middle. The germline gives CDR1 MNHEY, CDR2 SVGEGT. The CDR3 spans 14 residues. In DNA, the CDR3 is TGTGCCAGCAGTACGCGGGACTTCCAGGAGAAGCAGTTCTTC. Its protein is CASSTRDFQEKQFF.

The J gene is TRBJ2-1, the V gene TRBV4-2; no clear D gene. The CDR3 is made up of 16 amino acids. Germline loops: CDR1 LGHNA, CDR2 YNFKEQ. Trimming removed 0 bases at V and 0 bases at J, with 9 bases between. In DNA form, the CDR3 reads TGTGCCAGCAGCCAAGACGATACCAGCTCCTACAATGAGCAGTTCTTC. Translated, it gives CASSQDDTSSYNEQFF.

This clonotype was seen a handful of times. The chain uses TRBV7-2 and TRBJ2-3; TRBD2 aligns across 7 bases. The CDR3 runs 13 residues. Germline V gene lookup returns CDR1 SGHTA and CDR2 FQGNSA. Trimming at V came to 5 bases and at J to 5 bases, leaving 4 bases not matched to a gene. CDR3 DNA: TGTGCCAGCAGCCTATCTAGCGGAGATACGCAGTATTTT. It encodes CASSLSSGDTQYF.